This T cell receptor (beta chain) emerged from a study of a mutant IDH1 vaccine in newly diagnosed glioma. The overall study: Previous treatment comprised radiotherapy, temozolomide, or both, mostly both.

With 1 base clipped from V and 2 bases from J, the junction kept 5 bases outside the gene matches. Per germline, CDR1 SGHRS and CDR2 YFSETQ. This CDR3 contains 15 residues. Time point here: baseline, week 1 (first vaccination visit). Indicated treatment: pre-vaccination baseline after standard-of-care therapy. Sequenced by immunoSEQ multiplex PCR; TCRdb stores in-frame clones only, minus some. Of around 24,000 clones in the sample, approximately 93% were seen once. The clonotype was recovered from a man aged 30 to 39 with glioma. The chain links TRBV5-1 to TRBJ1-2; 7 positions match TRBD1. Sequences were derived from PBMCs, sampled from a glioma patient treated with radiotherapy, temozolomide or both. The CDR3 is CASSLTGTENYGYTF. In nucleotides, the CDR3 is TGCGCCAGCAGCTTGACCGGGACAGAGAACTATGGCTACACCTTC.